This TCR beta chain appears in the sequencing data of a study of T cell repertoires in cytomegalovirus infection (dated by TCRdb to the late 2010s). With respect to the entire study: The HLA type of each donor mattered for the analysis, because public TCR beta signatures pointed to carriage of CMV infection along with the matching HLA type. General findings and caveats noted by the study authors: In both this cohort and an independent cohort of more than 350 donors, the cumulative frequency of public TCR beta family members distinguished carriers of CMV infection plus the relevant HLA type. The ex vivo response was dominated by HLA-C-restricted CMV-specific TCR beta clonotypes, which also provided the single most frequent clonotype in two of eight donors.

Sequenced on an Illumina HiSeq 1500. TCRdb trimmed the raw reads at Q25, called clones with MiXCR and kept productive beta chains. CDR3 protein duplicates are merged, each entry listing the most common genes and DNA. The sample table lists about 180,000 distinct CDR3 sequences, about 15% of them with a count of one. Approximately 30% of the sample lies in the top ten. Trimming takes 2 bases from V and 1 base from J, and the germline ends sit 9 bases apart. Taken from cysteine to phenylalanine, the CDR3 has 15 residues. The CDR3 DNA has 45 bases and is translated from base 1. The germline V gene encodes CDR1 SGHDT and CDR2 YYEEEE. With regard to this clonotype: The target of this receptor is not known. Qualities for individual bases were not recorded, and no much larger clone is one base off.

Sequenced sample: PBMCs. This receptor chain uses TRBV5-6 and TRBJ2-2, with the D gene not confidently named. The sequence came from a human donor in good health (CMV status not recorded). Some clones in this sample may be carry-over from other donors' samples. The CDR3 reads CASSFGRRNTGELFF. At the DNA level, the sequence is TGTGCCAGCAGCTTTGGAAGGAGGAACACCGGGGAGCTGTTTTTT.